This T cell receptor (beta chain) stems from a study of early stage breast cancer tumors. The wider study: Of around 15 invasive breast tumors, 11 to 12 were hormone receptor-positive, HER2-negative. Average read coverage per sample was 7.5 to 10-fold. Study-level results: Blood repertoires resembled normal breast more than tumor. Most shared enriched TCRB sequences were commonly generated ones.

Libraries were prepared by immunoSEQ multiplex PCR; TCRdb keeps only in-frame clonotypes and omits some of them. The sample consists of roughly 30,000 clones, roughly four fifths of them appearing once. A word on this clone: Its antigen is unknown.

There are 14 residues in the CDR3. V was clipped by 0 bases and J by 5 bases, with 8 bases between them. CDR1 is MNHNY, CDR2 SVGAGI, per germline (reference sequence). Sequenced input: blood. The receptor was isolated from a person aged 35 to 50 with breast cancer. This sequence joins TRBV6-6 and TRBJ1-5; D is uncertain. Written as DNA, the CDR3 is TGTGCCAGCAGTTACTCGAATCAGGATCAGCCCCAGCATTTT. This sequence encodes CASSYSNQDQPQHF.